Listed here are 12 T cell receptor beta chains from one sample, sequenced in a study of blood T cells in healthy people across ages. Primed by a sample-barcoded 5' primer and a J-beta primer mix, a second PCR proceeded for 7 to 11 cycles. TCRdb re-derived calls from the 5' RACE reads in MiXCR, one entry per CDR3 protein. The sample holds about 800,000 distinct CDR3 sequences, about 47% seen once. Sequences were obtained from blood. The receptors stem from a man at least 80 years old in good health.

This chain links TRBV11-2 with TRBJ2-1; 7 positions agree with TRBD2. The J call may not be correct, given that the DNA end is closer to TRBJ2-7. This CDR3 is 15 amino acids long. Germline CDR1 reads SGHAT; CDR2 reads FQNNGV. CDR3 amino acids: CASSHPRLAYNEQYF. The CDR3 nucleotides read TGTGCCAGCAGCCATCCCCGACTAGCATACAATGAGCAGTACTTC.

As regards this clonotype: This may arise from a read error, as a much more abundant clone is one base away. J is TRBJ2-1 and V is TRBV6-2 or TRBV6-3, with 14 positions matching TRBD2. The DNA end lines up better with TRBJ2-7; the J call may be wrong. This CDR3 has 16 amino acids. The germline V gene encodes CDR1 MNHEY and CDR2 SVGEGT. In DNA form, the CDR3 reads TGTGCCAGCAGTCCGGGACTAGCGGGAGTATACAATGAGCAGTACTTC. Amino acid sequence: CASSPGLAGVYNEQYF.

There are many counts of this clonotype. The chain carries TRBV29-1 and TRBJ1-6; D may be TRBD1 (5 bases). Germline lookup yields CDR1 SQVTM and CDR2 ANQGSEA. Trimming removed 4 bases from V and 10 bases from J, with 14 bases in between. This CDR3 is built from 13 residues. The CDR3 is CSVGVDINSPLHF. CDR3 nucleotides: TGCAGCGTTGGGGTGGACATTAACTCACCCCTCCACTTT. The full variable domain, its missing parts supplied by reference TRBV29-1 and TRBJ1-6, is SAVISQKPSRDICQRGTSLTIQCQVDSQVTMMFWYRQQPGQSLTLIATANQGSEATYESGFVIDKFPISRPNLTFSTLTVSNMSPEDSSIYLCSVGVDINSPLHFGNGTRLTVT.

This chain uses TRBV11-1 with TRBJ2-5; 7 nucleotides line up with TRBD1. V trimming: 5 bases; J trimming: 3 bases; junction bases outside the gene matches: 12. The CDR3 loop spans 16 amino acids. Per germline, CDR1 SGHAT and CDR2 FQDESV (reference sequence). The CDR3 DNA follows: TGTGCCAGCAGCCGAGTAACAGGGGCTTTCGAAGAGACCCAGTACTTC. It encodes CASSRVTGAFEETQYF.

The chain carries TRBV7-2 and TRBJ2-3; 8 nucleotides align to TRBD2. Germline assignment: CDR1 SGHTA and CDR2 FQGNSA. The CDR3 contains 15 residues. The junction had 6 bases not matched to a gene; V was cut back by 1 base and J by 6 bases. CDR3 DNA sequence: TGTGCCAGCAGCTTAGTGGGACTAGTAAGCGATACGCAGTATTTT. Encoded protein: CASSLVGLVSDTQYF.

This clonotype was picked up many times. This rearrangement joins TRBV4-2 to TRBJ2-3, with 11 positions matching TRBD2. CDR1 is LGHNA, CDR2 YNFKEQ, per germline. This CDR3 contains 16 residues. V was pared by 4 bases and J by 3 bases, with 6 bases of the junction left unmatched. The CDR3 DNA sequence: TGTGCCAGCAGCCGGACTAGCGGGCTGAAAACAGATACGCAGTATTTT. It yields the protein CASSRTSGLKTDTQYF.

This clonotype was picked up many times. V and J are TRBV20-1 and TRBJ2-7; 9 bases fit TRBD2. Germline assignment: CDR1 DFQATT and CDR2 SNEGSKA (reference sequence). The CDR3 is 16 amino acids. With V trimmed by 0 bases and J by 0 bases, 6 bases remained unmatched. CDR3 DNA: TGCAGTGCTAGAGATCCCCTAGCGGGGAGCTCCTACGAGCAGTACTTC. Translation: CSARDPLAGSSYEQYF.

The rearrangement uses TRBV2 and TRBJ2-5, with D uncertain. The CDR3 length is 13 residues. V lost 3 bases to trimming and J lost 7 bases, with 12 bases between them. Per germline, CDR1 SNHLY and CDR2 FYNNEI. CDR3 coding DNA: TGTGCCAGCAGTGATATGAGACGAGGGACCCAGTACTTC. Its protein is CASSDMRRGTQYF. Drawing the rest from reference TRBV2 and TRBJ2-5, the complete variable domain is EPEVTQTPSHQVTQMGQEVILRCVPISNHLYFYWYRQILGQKVEFLVSFYNNEISEKSEIFDDQFSVERPDGSNFTLKIRSTKLEDSAMYFCASSDMRRGTQYFGPGTRLLVL.

The gene calls are TRBV2 and TRBJ1-1; maybe TRBD1 (5 bases). The CDR3 contains 13 residues. CDR1 and CDR2 from the germline V gene are SNHLY and FYNNEI. V lost 3 bases and J lost 2, with 7 bases in between. CDR3 DNA sequence: TGTGCCAGCAGTGATCAGGGCAACACTGAAGCTTTCTTT. This sequence encodes CASSDQGNTEAFF.

J is TRBJ1-6 and V is TRBV20-1, with TRBD1 as a possible D gene (5 bases). V shed 3 bases and J shed 9 bases, with 12 bases lying between them. The CDR3 length is 13 residues. CDR1 is DFQATT and CDR2 is SNEGSKA in the germline V gene (reference sequence). The CDR3 sequence: CSARGGEGSPLHF. CDR3 in DNA: TGCAGTGCTAGGGGGGGAGAGGGTTCACCCCTCCACTTT.

Turning to this clonotype: This sequence may be a read error, since a much larger clone differs from it by one base. V gene TRBV2 combines with J gene TRBJ1-2; possibly TRBD1 for D (5 bases). Germline loops: CDR1 SNHLY, CDR2 FYNNEI. The CDR3 length is 15 residues. Between the trimmed V and J ends, which lost 6 bases and 4 bases, there was a span of 18 bases. DNA of the CDR3: TGTGCCAGCAGGGAGGACATCCCCGGTGGCTATGGCTACACCTTC. Translating gives CASREDIPGGYGYTF.

The chain has TRBV30 and TRBJ2-1; the match to TRBD2 covers 9 bases. The germline CDR1 and CDR2 sequences are GTSNPN and SVGIG (reference sequence). The CDR3 has 16 amino acids. The V and J ends lost 5 bases and 1 base, in that order; junction bases with no gene match: 9. As DNA, the CDR3 is TGTGCCTGGTCGCTAGCGGGGAGGGGGTCCTACAATGAGCAGTTCTTC. Residues: CAWSLAGRGSYNEQFF. Based on the CDR3 plus reference TRBV30 and TRBJ2-1, the full variable domain is SQTIHQWPATLVQPVGSPLSLECTVEGTSNPNLYWYRQAAGRGLQLLFYSVGIGQISSEVPQNLSASRPQDRQFILSSKKLLLSDSGFYLCAWSLAGRGSYNEQFFGPGTRLTVL.